The rows below give T cell receptor beta chains drawn from one sample of a study of blood T cell repertoires in COVID-19. Profiled with immunoSEQ multiplex PCR; TCRdb holds only in-frame clones, not every one. The table shows under 55,000 clones, with 85% to 90% occurring only once. Sequenced: peripheral blood. These receptors were collected from a human donor in a cohort sampled during active COVID-19. Both conserved end residues are part of each CDR3. A D gene is named only where the DNA matches it firmly. Clone size, where shown, is once, few, many, or a class for clones that have expanded.

once	.	TRBV28	TRBJ1-5	CASTELQGNFQPQHF	TGTGCCAGCACCGAATTACAGGGAAACTTTCAGCCCCAGCATTTT
.	.	TRBV19	TRBJ1-1	CASTQGNTEAFF	TGTGCCAGTACGCAGGGGAACACTGAAGCTTTCTTT
.	.	TRBV7-6	TRBJ2-5	CASTEGVEQETQYF	TGTGCCAGCACGGAGGGAGTGGAACAAGAGACCCAGTACTTC
.	TRBD1	TRBV28	TRBJ1-2	CASSFDRGGYTF	TGTGCCAGCAGTTTCGACAGGGGGGGCTACACCTTC
.	TRBD1	TRBV5-1	TRBJ2-2	CASSLEGGIRNTGELFF	TGCGCCAGCAGCTTGGAAGGGGGCATAAGAAACACCGGGGAGCTGTTTTTT
.	TRBD1	TRBV4-1	TRBJ1-4	CASSRTGTGVEKLFF	TGCGCCAGCAGCCGCACCGGGACAGGGGTTGAAAAACTGTTTTTT
.	TRBD2	TRBV19	TRBJ2-2	CASSPTSGVGELFF	TGTGCCAGTAGCCCGACTAGCGGGGTCGGGGAGCTGTTTTTT
.	.	TRBV5-1	TRBJ1-5	CASSLDAGQQQPQHF	TGCGCCAGCAGCTTGGACGCGGGGCAACAACAGCCCCAGCATTTT
.	TRBD1	TRBV6-4	TRBJ2-7	CASSDSTGDVRCEQYF	TGTGCCAGCAGTGACTCGACAGGGGACGTTCGCTGCGAGCAGTACTTC
few	.	TRBV7-2	TRBJ1-1	CASSSNSREAFF	TGTGCCAGCAGCTCTAACTCCCGTGAAGCTTTCTTT
.	TRBD1	TRBV30	TRBJ2-7	CAWSTGGPYEQYF	TGTGCCTGGTCTACAGGGGGGCCCTACGAGCAGTACTTC
.	.	TRBV5-6	TRBJ1-1	CASSLAAGGAEAFF	TGTGCCAGCAGCTTGGCGGCAGGAGGAGCTGAAGCTTTCTTT
.	TRBD2	TRBV6-1	TRBJ2-4	CASSEESGGTDIQYF	TGTGCCAGCAGTGAAGAAAGCGGGGGAACAGACATTCAGTACTTC
.	TRBD1	TRBV2	TRBJ1-2	CASSATGGYGYTF	TGTGCCAGCAGTGCGACAGGGGGCTATGGCTACACCTTC
.	.	TRBV30	TRBJ1-1	CAWSVGGAVTEAFF	TGTGCCTGGAGTGTAGGGGGGGCGGTCACTGAAGCTTTCTTT
.	.	TRBV5-4	TRBJ1-3	CASSTNRAGNTIYF	TGTGCCAGCAGCACCAACAGGGCTGGAAACACCATATATTTT
.	.	TRBV21-1	TRBJ2-1	CASTNPTVPWIGGPYNEQFF	TGTGCCAGCACAAACCCCACCGTCCCCTGGATAGGAGGGCCCTACAATGAGCAGTTCTTC
.	TRBD1	TRBV5-1	TRBJ1-5	CASSLSSSGGQPQHF	TGCGCCAGCAGCTTGTCGTCGTCAGGGGGTCAGCCCCAGCATTTT
.	TRBD1	TRBV5-1	TRBJ2-1	CASSLGTGEGEQFF	TGCGCCAGCAGCTTGGGGACAGGGGAAGGGGAGCAGTTCTTC
.	.	TRBV15	TRBJ1-1	CATSRNRTLVGFTNTEAFF	TGTGCCACCAGCAGGAACCGGACACTCGTGGGGTTCACAAACACTGAAGCTTTCTTT
.	.	TRBV19	TRBJ1-2	CASSGRLRGGYTF	TGTGCCAGTAGTGGCAGACTCAGGGGTGGCTACACCTTC
.	TRBD1	TRBV5-1	TRBJ2-2	CASSFDFGRGLDTGELFF	TGCGCCAGCAGCTTCGATTTTGGCAGGGGGCTCGACACCGGGGAGCTGTTTTTT
.	TRBD1	TRBV29-1	TRBJ1-1	CSAHRGWGNTEAFF	TGCAGCGCCCACAGGGGGTGGGGGAACACTGAAGCTTTCTTT
few	.	TRBV11-2	TRBJ1-4	CASSLAGEKLFF	TGTGCCAGCAGCTTAGCGGGAGAAAAACTGTTTTTT
.	TRBD1	TRBV19	TRBJ2-5	CASRTTGVSQETQYF	TGTGCCAGTAGGACGACAGGGGTGAGCCAAGAGACCCAGTACTTC
.	.	TRBV5-1	TRBJ1-1	CASSLTGFDTEAFF	TGCGCCAGCAGCTTAACCGGGTTCGACACTGAAGCTTTCTTT
.	.	TRBV5-5	TRBJ1-4	CASSFPGASEKLFF	TGTGCCAGCAGCTTCCCAGGGGCGAGTGAAAAACTGTTTTTT
.	TRBD1	TRBV6-4	TRBJ1-2	CASSDEGTGQNGYTF	TGTGCCAGCAGTGATGAAGGGACAGGACAGAATGGCTACACCTTC
.	TRBD1	TRBV6-5	TRBJ1-5	CASRRTGGDQPQHF	TGTGCCAGCAGAAGGACAGGGGGGGATCAGCCCCAGCATTTT
few	.	TRBV7-6	TRBJ1-2	CASTPDGGNYGYTF	TGTGCCAGCACCCCAGACGGGGGAAACTATGGCTACACCTTC
.	TRBD2	TRBV12-3/TRBV12-4	TRBJ2-1	CASSLTSGDEQFF	TGTGCCAGCAGCCTGACTAGCGGGGATGAGCAGTTCTTC
.	TRBD1	TRBV11-2	TRBJ2-7	CASSFDRGGYEQYF	TGTGCCAGCAGCTTCGACAGGGGGGGCTACGAGCAGTACTTC
.	.	TRBV19	TRBJ1-1	CASSIGQSLEAFF	TGTGCCAGTAGTATAGGACAGTCCCTTGAAGCTTTCTTT
.	TRBD2	TRBV5-1	TRBJ2-7	CASSLGEGEQYF	TGCGCCAGCAGCTTGGGGGAGGGCGAGCAGTACTTC
once	TRBD1	TRBV19	TRBJ2-1	CASSVGQGASNEQFF	TGTGCCAGTAGTGTCGGACAGGGGGCAAGTAATGAGCAGTTCTTC
.	.	TRBV2	TRBJ1-4	CASSAFGQEKLFF	TGTGCCAGCAGTGCCTTTGGACAAGAAAAACTGTTTTTT
.	TRBD1	TRBV11-2	TRBJ1-1	CASSFPGTGSGAEAFF	TGTGCCAGCAGCTTCCCCGGGACAGGGAGTGGGGCTGAAGCTTTCTTT
.	TRBD1	TRBV6-6	TRBJ2-1	CASSLSRDRGNEQFF	TGTGCCAGCAGTCTCTCCCGGGACAGGGGCAATGAGCAGTTCTTC
once	.	TRBV5-1	TRBJ2-7	CASSPTTGSPYEQYF	TGCGCCAGCAGCCCGACCACCGGGTCCCCCTACGAGCAGTACTTC
.	.	TRBV29-1	TRBJ1-5	CSVVERFNQPQHF	TGCAGCGTTGTAGAACGGTTCAATCAGCCCCAGCATTTT
.	.	TRBV11-2	TRBJ1-1	CASSLRRPRDTEAFF	TGTGCCAGCAGCTTACGAAGGCCCCGGGACACTGAAGCTTTCTTT
.	.	TRBV28	TRBJ1-5	CASHYHGGRSQPQHF	TGTGCCAGCCATTATCACGGGGGGCGAAGTCAGCCCCAGCATTTT
.	.	TRBV5-6	TRBJ1-1	CASSGYRVVSTEAFF	TGTGCCAGCAGCGGCTACAGGGTAGTATCCACTGAAGCTTTCTTT
once	TRBD2	TRBV5-1	TRBJ2-1	CASRRGGPERDEQFF	TGCGCCAGCAGACGCGGGGGGCCTGAGCGGGATGAGCAGTTCTTC
.	TRBD2	TRBV3-1/TRBV3-2	TRBJ2-7	CASSQSNGRASSYEQYF	TGTGCCAGCAGCCAATCGAACGGGAGGGCCTCCTCCTACGAGCAGTACTTC
.	.	TRBV6-2/TRBV6-3	TRBJ2-1	CASSYSWGQVHEQFF	TGTGCCAGCAGTTACTCTTGGGGCCAAGTGCATGAGCAGTTCTTC
.	.	TRBV5-4	TRBJ1-4	CASSLVGGPRGEKLFF	TGTGCCAGCAGCTTGGTTGGAGGACCCAGGGGTGAAAAACTGTTTTTT
.	TRBD2	TRBV27	TRBJ2-5	CASSLRGLAGETQYF	TGTGCCAGCAGTTTAAGGGGACTAGCCGGAGAGACCCAGTACTTC
.	TRBD2	TRBV30	TRBJ2-1	CAWRKNSCSSGTYNEQFF	TGTGCCTGGCGTAAAAATTCATGCAGTAGCGGGACGTACAATGAGCAGTTCTTC